This record covers a single T cell receptor beta chain. This clonotype has ten or more counts. It lacks a known antigen. Within one base of it there is no much larger clone, and no base qualities were kept. These data are taken from a study of response to subunit inactivated influenza vaccine (dated by TCRdb to the late 2010s). Concerning the study at large: The study used deep quantitative T cell receptor repertoire profiling to track responses to a trivalent subunit inactivated influenza vaccine.

Paper-wide results and their limitations: The authors proposed that each seasonal influenza vaccination may bring in only a limited number of new T cells.

Looking up the germline V gene (reference sequence) yields CDR1 DFQATT and CDR2 SNEGSKA. V and J lose 6 bases and 3 bases, and a span of 12 bases separates them. There are 13 amino acids in the CDR3, from cysteine to phenylalanine inclusive. Only CDR3 DNA remains: 39 bases, in frame from the first base. Library method: RT-PCR. Sequenced on an Illumina HiSeq 2500. Using fastp trimming at Q25 and MiXCR clonotype assembly, TCRdb reanalyzed the public sequencing data and kept in-frame beta chains. Duplicate CDR3 protein sequences are folded into a single record with the most common DNA and genes. The sample records about half a million distinct CDR3 sequences, 6.5% to 8% of which are singletons. 10% to 15% of the sample goes to the ten largest clones.

The sequence is built from TRBV20-1 and TRBJ2-4, with a weak D call of TRBD2 (5 bases match). This TCR derives from a man aged 50 to 75 who received an inactivated influenza vaccine. Donor details come from another sample of the same person, matched by shared clones. Specimen: PBMCs from blood, collected roughly 24 months after vaccination. The CDR3 is CSALGNDKNIQYF. The sequence in DNA is TGCAGTGCGCTCGGGAACGACAAAAACATTCAGTACTTC.